These T cell receptor beta chains were read from a single sample in a study of T cells expressing NK-cell markers. TCRdb re-called the 5' RACE reads, yielding one record per CDR3 amino acid sequence without DNA. The ten most abundant clones cover approximately 66% of a sample with thousands of distinct CDR3 sequences. The material sequenced was blood T cells: a sorted CD56 or NKG2C T cell subset, CD4+ or CD8+ T cells, or bulk PBMC T cells (not recorded which). These receptors were taken from a man between 18 and 69 years old in good health. Both conserved end residues are part of each CDR3. Clone size is given for some rows only: seen once, a few or many times, or a class if the clone is expanded.

v_gene	abundance	j_gene	CDR3aa
TRBV3-1	.	TRBJ2-1	CASSPYGTSGDLSYNEQFF
TRBV11-2	.	TRBJ1-3	CASSLGPATFSGNTIYF
TRBV30	.	TRBJ2-5	CAWSGGRTGPVTQYF
TRBV5-1	.	TRBJ2-1	CASSFFQGSYNEQFF
TRBV20-1	.	TRBJ1-5	CSARTGYNQPQHF
TRBV23-1	.	TRBJ2-7	CASSRKEGPYEQYF
TRBV6-2/TRBV6-3	.	TRBJ2-3	CASSYSMLERDTQYF
TRBV12-3/TRBV12-4	.	TRBJ2-1	CASGTSPGTVKQFF
TRBV4-2	.	TRBJ2-7	CASSQEGAGDSYEQYF
TRBV7-9	.	TRBJ1-4	CASNGGTGGEKLFF
TRBV5-4	.	TRBJ2-2	CASSLQGLGTGELFF
TRBV15	.	TRBJ2-6	CATSRAVGTGANVLTF
TRBV6-1	.	TRBJ1-5	CASSEDGGGGNQPQHF
TRBV12-3/TRBV12-4	.	TRBJ2-4	CASSLLGAKNIQYF
TRBV6-4	.	TRBJ2-1	CASSLGQGGVEQFF
TRBV6-1	.	TRBJ1-5	CASSGEKGGANQPQHF
TRBV20-1	.	TRBJ2-7	CSGISGFYEQYF
TRBV24-1	.	TRBJ2-2	CATSGQGEAGELFF
TRBV11-2	.	TRBJ1-2	CASSLPPFDGYTF
TRBV18	.	TRBJ1-1	CASSPGGSRAFF
TRBV5-1	.	TRBJ2-7	CASSLGSPGHNYEQYF
TRBV20-1	.	TRBJ1-6	CSAPAGDYNSPLHF
TRBV12-3/TRBV12-4	.	TRBJ1-5	CASSTAGGQPQHF
TRBV4-1	.	TRBJ2-7	CASSQKYMAPYEQYF
TRBV6-4	.	TRBJ2-3	CASSGTGGGTDTQYF
TRBV9	.	TRBJ2-7	CASSVGGGRGNEQYF
TRBV6-4	.	TRBJ2-2	CASSEDSTGELFF
TRBV7-2	.	TRBJ1-2	CASSPDQNYGYTF
TRBV4-2	.	TRBJ2-3	CASSQDLGSGGTDTQYF
TRBV30	.	TRBJ1-1	CAWTHPGPANTEAFF
TRBV6-4	.	TRBJ2-3	CASSVVGDTDTQYF
TRBV2	.	TRBJ2-1	CASSEGGGLQNEQFF
TRBV5-6	.	TRBJ1-5	CASSLSDRDDQPQHF
TRBV15	medium-sized	TRBJ2-3	CATSRVTGAADTQYF
TRBV21-1	.	TRBJ1-2	CASSRDEGPYGYTF
TRBV6-5	.	TRBJ2-3	CASSYSLRTSGGTDTQYF
TRBV6-1	.	TRBJ2-3	CASSGSLAGGADTQYF
TRBV12-3/TRBV12-4	.	TRBJ1-5	CASSLGRTNQPQHF
TRBV18	.	TRBJ1-1	CASSVGTGGNTEAFF
TRBV3-1	.	TRBJ2-3	CASSPRVGGYTDTQYF
TRBV7-8	.	TRBJ1-1	CASSLARHAFF
TRBV6-1	.	TRBJ1-2	CASRARGDSEGYTF
TRBV15	medium-sized	TRBJ2-1	CATSREAGGVDEQFF
TRBV6-4	.	TRBJ2-3	CASSEGTSTDTQYF
TRBV6-1	.	TRBJ1-1	CAGKTGGTEAFF
TRBV20-1	medium-sized	TRBJ2-5	CSARVIGGPIGAQYF
TRBV15	.	TRBJ2-7	CATSNTPNYEQYF
TRBV3-1	.	TRBJ2-3	CASSQDRGHTDTQYF
TRBV19	.	TRBJ2-5	CASSSLGGDKYQETQYF
TRBV5-6	.	TRBJ2-7	CASSLVQGAYEQYF
TRBV11-2	hyperexpanded	TRBJ2-7	CASSLIPLPYEQYF
TRBV12-3/TRBV12-4	.	TRBJ1-6	CASSLALLTVNSPLHF
TRBV3-1	.	TRBJ2-1	CASSPPNEQFF
TRBV20-1	.	TRBJ2-3	CSARDLLAGTTDTQYF